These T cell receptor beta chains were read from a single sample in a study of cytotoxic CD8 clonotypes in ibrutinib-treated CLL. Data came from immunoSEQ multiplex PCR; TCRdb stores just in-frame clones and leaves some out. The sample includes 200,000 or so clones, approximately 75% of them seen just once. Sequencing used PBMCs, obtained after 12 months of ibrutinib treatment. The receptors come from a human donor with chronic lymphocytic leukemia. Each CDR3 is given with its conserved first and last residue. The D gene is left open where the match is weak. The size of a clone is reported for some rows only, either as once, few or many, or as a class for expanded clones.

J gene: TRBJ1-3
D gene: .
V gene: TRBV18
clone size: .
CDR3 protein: CASSTVDGTTSGNTIYF

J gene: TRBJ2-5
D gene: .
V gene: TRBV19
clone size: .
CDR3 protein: CASSTADPYRKTQYF

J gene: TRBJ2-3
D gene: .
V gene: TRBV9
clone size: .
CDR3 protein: CASSVGLQVRTDTQYF

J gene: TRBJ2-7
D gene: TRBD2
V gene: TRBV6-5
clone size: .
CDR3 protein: CATLAGNYEQYF

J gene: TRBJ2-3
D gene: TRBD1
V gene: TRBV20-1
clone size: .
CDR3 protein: CSAGQGDTQYF

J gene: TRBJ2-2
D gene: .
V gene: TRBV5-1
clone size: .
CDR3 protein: CASSIYRVDTGELFF

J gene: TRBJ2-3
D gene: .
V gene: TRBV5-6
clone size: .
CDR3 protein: CASSLGEGKTQYF

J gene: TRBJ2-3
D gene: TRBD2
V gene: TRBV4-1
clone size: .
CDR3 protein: CASSTAGGLAGGRTDTQYF

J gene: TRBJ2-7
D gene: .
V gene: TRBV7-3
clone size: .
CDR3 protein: CASSNYGGNEQYF

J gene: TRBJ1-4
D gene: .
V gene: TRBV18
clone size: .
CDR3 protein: CASSPRTDEEKLFF

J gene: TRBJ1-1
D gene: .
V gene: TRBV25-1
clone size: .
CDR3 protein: CASSGRKGDTEAFF

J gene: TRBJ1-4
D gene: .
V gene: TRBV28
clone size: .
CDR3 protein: CASSAYRVGNEKLFF

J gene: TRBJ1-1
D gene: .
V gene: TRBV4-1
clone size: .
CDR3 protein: CASSRLQGRDTEAFF

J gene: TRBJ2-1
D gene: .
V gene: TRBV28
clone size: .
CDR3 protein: CASSFGRPYNEQFF

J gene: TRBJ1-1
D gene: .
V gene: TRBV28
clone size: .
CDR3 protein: CASSPGGVLTEAFF

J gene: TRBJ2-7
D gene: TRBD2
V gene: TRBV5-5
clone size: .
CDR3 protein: CASSFGSGRREQYF

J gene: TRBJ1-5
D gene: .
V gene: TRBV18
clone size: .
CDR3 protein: CASSAGTDQPQHF

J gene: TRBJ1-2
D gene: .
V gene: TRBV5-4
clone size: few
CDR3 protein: CASSLARRDGYTF

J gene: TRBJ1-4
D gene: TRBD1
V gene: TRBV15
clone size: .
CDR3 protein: CATSGREGQLHEKLFF

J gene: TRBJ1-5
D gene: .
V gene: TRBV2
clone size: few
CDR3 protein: CASRRGSNQPQHF

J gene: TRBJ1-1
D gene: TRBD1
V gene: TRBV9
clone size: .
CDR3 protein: CASSSGTGRSGRAEAFF

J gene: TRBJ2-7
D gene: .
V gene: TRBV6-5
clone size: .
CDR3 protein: CASSLDPSTYEQYF

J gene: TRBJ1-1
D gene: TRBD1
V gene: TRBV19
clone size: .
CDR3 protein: CATRGTGGTNTEAFF

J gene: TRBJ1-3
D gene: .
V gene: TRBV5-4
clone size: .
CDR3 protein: CASSLGGDRNTIYF

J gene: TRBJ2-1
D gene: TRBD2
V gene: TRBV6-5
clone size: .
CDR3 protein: CASSYKGLAEVTFF

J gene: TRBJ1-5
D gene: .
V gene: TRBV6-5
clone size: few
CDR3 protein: CAISGSDQPQHF

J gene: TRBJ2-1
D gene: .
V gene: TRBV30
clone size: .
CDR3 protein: CAWNLGRSGNEQFF

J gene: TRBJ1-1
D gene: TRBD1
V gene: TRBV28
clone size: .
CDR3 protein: CASRGQGAGSPVAFF

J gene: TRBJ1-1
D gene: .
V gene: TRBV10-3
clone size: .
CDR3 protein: CAIRRQENTEAFF

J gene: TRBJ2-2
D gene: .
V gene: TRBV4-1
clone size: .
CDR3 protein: CASSQEDRSRTGELFF

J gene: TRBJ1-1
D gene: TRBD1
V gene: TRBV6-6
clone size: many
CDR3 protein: CASSYRTGNTEAFF

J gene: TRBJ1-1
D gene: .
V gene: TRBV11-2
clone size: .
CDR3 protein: CASSFSGAVSFF

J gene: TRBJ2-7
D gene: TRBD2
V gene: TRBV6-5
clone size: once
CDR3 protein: CASSPRGGRSYEQYF